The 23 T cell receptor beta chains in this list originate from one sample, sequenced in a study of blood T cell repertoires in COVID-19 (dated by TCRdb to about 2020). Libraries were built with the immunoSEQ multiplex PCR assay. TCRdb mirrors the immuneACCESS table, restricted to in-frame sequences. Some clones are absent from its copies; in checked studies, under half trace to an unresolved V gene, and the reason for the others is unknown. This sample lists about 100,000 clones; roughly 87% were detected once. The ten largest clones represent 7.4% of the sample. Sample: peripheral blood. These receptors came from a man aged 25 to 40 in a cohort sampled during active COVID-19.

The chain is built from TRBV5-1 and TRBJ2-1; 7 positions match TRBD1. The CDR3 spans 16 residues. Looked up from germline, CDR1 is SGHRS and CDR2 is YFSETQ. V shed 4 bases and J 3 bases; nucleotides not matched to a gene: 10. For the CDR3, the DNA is TGCGCCAGCAGCACCCAAACAGGGGCGAACTACAATGAGCAGTTCTTC. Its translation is CASSTQTGANYNEQFF.

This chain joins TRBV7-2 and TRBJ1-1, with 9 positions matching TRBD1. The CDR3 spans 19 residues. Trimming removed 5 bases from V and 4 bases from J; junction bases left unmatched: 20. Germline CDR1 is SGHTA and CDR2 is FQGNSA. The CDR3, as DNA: TGTGCCAGCAGCCCAAGTTCGGAAGGAACAGGGGGCTTAAGCACTGAAGCTTTCTTT. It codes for CASSPSSEGTGGLSTEAFF.

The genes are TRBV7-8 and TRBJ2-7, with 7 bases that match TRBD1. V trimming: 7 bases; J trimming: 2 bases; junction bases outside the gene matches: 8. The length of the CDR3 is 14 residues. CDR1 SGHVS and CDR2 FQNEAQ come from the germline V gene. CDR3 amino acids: CASIPIQGAYEQYF. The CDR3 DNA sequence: TGTGCCAGCATACCGATCCAGGGGGCCTACGAGCAGTACTTC.

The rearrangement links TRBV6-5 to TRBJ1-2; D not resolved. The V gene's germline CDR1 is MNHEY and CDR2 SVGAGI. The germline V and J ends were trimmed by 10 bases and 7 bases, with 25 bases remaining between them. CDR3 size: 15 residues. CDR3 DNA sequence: TGTGCCACCAGGAACAGTGCCCTTATTTCGATTGGCTACACCTTC. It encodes CATRNSALISIGYTF.

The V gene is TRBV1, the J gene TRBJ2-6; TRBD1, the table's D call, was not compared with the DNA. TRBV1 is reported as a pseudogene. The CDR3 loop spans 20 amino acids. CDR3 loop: CTSSQGHPGQGARGANVLTF. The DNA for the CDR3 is TGCACCAGCAGCCAAGGGCATCCGGGACAGGGGGCCCGTGGGGCCAACGTCCTGACTTTC.

CDR3 sequence reads: CASSPPTGNRDTQYF. CDR3 bases: TGTGCCAGCTCACCACCTACAGGGAATAGAGATACGCAGTATTTT. This chain connects TRBV18 to TRBJ2-3; tentatively, D is TRBD1 (6 bases). The CDR3 totals 15 residues. Trimming took off 0 bases at V and 5 bases at J, with 12 bases between the two ends. CDR1 and CDR2 from the germline V gene are KGHSH and LQKENI. Using reference TRBV18 and TRBJ2-3 for the parts outside the CDR3, the full variable domain is NAGVMQNPRHLVRRRGQEARLRCSPMKGHSHVYWYRQLPEEGLKFMVYLQKENIIDESGMPKERFSAEFPKEGPSILRIQQVVRGDSAAYFCASSPPTGNRDTQYFGPGTRLTVL.

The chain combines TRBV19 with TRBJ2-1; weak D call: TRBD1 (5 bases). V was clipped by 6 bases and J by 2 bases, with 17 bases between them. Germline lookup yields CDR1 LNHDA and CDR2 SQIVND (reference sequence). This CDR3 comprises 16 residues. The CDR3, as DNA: TGTGCCAGTAGCCCCGTGGAGACAGAGGCCTACAATGAGCAGTTCTTC. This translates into CASSPVETEAYNEQFF.

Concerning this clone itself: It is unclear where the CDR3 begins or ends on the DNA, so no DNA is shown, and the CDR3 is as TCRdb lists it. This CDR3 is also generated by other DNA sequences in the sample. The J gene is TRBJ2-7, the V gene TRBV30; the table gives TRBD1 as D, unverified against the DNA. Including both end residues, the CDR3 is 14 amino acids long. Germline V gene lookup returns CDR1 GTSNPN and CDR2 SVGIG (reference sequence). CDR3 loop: CAWGQGARTYEQYF.

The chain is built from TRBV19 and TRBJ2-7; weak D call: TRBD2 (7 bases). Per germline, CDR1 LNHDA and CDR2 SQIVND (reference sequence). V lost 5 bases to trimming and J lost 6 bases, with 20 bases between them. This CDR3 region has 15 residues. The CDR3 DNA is TGTGCCAGTAGTGCCGAGGGGGAGGGGCTTGGCGAGCAGTACTTC. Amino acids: CASSAEGEGLGEQYF. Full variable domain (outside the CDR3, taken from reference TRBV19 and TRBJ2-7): DGGITQSPKYLFRKEGQNVTLSCEQNLNHDAMYWYRQDPGQGLRLIYYSQIVNDFQKGDIAEGYSVSREKKESFPLTVTSAQKNPTAFYLCASSAEGEGLGEQYFGPGTRLTVT.

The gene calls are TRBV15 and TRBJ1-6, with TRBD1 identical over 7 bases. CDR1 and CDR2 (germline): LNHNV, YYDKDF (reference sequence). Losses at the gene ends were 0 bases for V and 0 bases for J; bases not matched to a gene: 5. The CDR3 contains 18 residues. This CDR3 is CATSRDIQGSSYNSPLHF. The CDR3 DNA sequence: TGTGCCACCAGCAGAGATATACAGGGGAGCTCCTATAATTCACCCCTCCACTTT.

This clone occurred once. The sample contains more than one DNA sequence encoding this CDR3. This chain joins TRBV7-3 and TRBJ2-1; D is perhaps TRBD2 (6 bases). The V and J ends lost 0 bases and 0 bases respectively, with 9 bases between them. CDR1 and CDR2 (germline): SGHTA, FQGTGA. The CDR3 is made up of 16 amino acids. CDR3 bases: TGTGCCAGCAGCTTAACGGGCGGGGCCTCCTACAATGAGCAGTTCTTC. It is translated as CASSLTGGASYNEQFF.

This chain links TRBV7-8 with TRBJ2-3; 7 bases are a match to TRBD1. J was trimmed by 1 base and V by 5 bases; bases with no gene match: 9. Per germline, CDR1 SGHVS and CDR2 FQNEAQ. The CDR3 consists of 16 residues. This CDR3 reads CASSRTNRGRTDTQYF. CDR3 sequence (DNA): TGTGCCAGCAGCCGAACGAACAGGGGTCGCACAGATACGCAGTATTTT.

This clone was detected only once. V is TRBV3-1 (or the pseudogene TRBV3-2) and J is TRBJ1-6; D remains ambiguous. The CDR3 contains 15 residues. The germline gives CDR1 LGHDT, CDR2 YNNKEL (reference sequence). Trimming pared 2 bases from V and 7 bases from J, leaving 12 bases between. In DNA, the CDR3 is TGTGCCAGCAGCCAAAGCGGGCAATCAAATTCACCCCTCCACTTT. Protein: CASSQSGQSNSPLHF.

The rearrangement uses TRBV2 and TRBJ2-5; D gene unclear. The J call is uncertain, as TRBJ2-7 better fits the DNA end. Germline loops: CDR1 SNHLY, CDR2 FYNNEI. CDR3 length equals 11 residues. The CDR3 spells CASSVTYEQYF. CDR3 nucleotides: TGTGCCAGCAGTGTAACCTACGAGCAGTACTTC.

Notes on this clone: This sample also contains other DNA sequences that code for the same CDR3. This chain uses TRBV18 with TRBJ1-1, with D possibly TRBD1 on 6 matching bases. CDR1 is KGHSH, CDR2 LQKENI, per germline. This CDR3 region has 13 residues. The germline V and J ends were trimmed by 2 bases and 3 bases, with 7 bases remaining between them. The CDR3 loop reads CASSPGQYTEAFF. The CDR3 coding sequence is TGTGCCAGCTCACCAGGACAGTACACTGAAGCTTTCTTT.

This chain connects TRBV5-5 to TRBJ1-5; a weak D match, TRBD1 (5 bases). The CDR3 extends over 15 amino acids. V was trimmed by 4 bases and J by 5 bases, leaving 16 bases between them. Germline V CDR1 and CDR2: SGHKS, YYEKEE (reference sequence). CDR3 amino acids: CASSRTLSPDQPQHF. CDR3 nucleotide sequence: TGTGCCAGCAGCCGGACACTCTCTCCGGATCAGCCCCAGCATTTT.

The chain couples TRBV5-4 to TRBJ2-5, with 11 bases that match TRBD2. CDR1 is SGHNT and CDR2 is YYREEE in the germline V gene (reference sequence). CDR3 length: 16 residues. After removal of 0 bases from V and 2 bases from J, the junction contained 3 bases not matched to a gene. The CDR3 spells CASSLGRLAGQETQYF. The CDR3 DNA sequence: TGTGCCAGCAGCTTGGGGCGACTAGCGGGGCAAGAGACCCAGTACTTC.

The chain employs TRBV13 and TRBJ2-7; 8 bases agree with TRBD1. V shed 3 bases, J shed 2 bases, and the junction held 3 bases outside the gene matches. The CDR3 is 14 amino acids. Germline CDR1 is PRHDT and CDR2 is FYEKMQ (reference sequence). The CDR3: CASSLDRAAYEQYF. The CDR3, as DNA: TGTGCCAGCAGCTTGGACAGGGCGGCCTACGAGCAGTACTTC.

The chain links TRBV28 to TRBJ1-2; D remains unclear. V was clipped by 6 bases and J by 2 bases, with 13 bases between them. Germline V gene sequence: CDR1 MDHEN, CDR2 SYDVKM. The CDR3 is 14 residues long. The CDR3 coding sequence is TGTGCCAGCAGCATCGGGGTATCCAACTATGGCTACACCTTC. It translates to CASSIGVSNYGYTF.

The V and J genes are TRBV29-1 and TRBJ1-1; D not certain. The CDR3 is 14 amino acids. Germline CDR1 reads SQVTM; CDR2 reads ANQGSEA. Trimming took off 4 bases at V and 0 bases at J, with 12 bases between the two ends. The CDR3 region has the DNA TGCAGCGTTGTATTACAGCTTGTGAACACTGAAGCTTTCTTT. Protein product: CSVVLQLVNTEAFF. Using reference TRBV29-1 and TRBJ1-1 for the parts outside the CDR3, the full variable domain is SAVISQKPSRDICQRGTSLTIQCQVDSQVTMMFWYRQQPGQSLTLIATANQGSEATYESGFVIDKFPISRPNLTFSTLTVSNMSPEDSSIYLCSVVLQLVNTEAFFGQGTRLTVV.

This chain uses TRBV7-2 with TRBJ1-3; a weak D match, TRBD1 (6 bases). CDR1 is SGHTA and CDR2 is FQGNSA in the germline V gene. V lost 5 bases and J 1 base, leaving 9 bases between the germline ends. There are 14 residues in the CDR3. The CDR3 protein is CASSPQGSGNTIYF. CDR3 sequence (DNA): TGTGCCAGCAGCCCACAGGGTTCTGGAAACACCATATATTTT.

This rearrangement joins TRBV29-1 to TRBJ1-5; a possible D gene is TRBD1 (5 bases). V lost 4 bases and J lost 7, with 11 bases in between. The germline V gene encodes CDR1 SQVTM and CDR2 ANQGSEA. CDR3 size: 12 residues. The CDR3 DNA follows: TGCAGCGTTGCGGGGGTGGACCAGCCCCAGCATTTT. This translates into CSVAGVDQPQHF.

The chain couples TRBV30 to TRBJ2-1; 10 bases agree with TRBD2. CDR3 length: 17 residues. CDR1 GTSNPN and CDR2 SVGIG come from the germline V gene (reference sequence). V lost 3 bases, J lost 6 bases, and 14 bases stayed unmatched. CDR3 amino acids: CAWSPPKRGGTLNEQFF. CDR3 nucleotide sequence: TGTGCCTGGAGCCCTCCGAAGCGGGGGGGGACACTCAATGAGCAGTTCTTC. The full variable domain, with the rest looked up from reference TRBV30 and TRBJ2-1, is SQTIHQWPATLVQPVGSPLSLECTVEGTSNPNLYWYRQAAGRGLQLLFYSVGIGQISSEVPQNLSASRPQDRQFILSSKKLLLSDSGFYLCAWSPPKRGGTLNEQFFGPGTRLTVL.